This T cell receptor beta chain emerged from a study of CD8 T cells in Susac syndrome. RNA amounts of roughly 0.45 to 1 ug underwent reverse transcription with random hexamers. TCRdb called the immunoSEQ multiplex PCR reads again in MiXCR, with one record for every CDR3 protein. This sample has approximately 80,000 distinct CDR3 sequences, with approximately 93% found just once. CD8+ and CD4+ T cells taken from blood had their TCR beta sequenced. Study observations and caveats: Clonal expansion of Susac CD8+ cells peaked in TEMRA cells, and it also peaked in active patients.

This clonotype was observed a single time. As yet, its antigen is unknown. Per germline, CDR1 SGHVS and CDR2 FQNEAQ. The V and J ends lost 6 bases and 1 base respectively, with 15 bases between them. The length of the CDR3 is 15 residues. The rearrangement uses TRBV7-8 and TRBJ1-1; D is unresolved. The sequence was obtained from a human donor with Susac syndrome. The sample comprised CD8+ T cells from PBMCs. Here the CDR3 DNA reads TGTGCCAGCAGTCATAGGACCCAAGAGAACACTGAAGCTTTCTTT. Protein product: CASSHRTQENTEAFF. Looking up the rest from reference TRBV7-8 and TRBJ1-1 gives the full variable domain: GAGVSQSPRYKVAKRGQDVALRCDPISGHVSLFWYQQALGQGPEFLTYFQNEAQLDKSGLPSDRFFAERPEGSVSTLKIQRTQQEDSAVYLCASSHRTQENTEAFFGQGTRLTVV.